Following are 28 T cell receptor beta chains from one sample sequenced in a study of blood T cell repertoires in COVID-19. TCRdb keeps only in-frame clones here, not all; method: immunoSEQ multiplex PCR. The table shows some 120,000 clones, with approximately 80% occurring only once. The sequenced sample was peripheral blood. The source is a man aged 70-80 years with acute or convalescent COVID-19.

The chain employs TRBV7-2 and TRBJ1-1; D not resolved. This CDR3 is 14 amino acids long. Trimming removed 5 bases at V and 2 bases at J, with 12 bases between. Germline-derived CDR1 and CDR2 are SGHTA and FQGNSA. CDR3 in amino acids: CASSLTTLNTEAFF. Written as DNA, the CDR3 is TGTGCCAGCAGCCTTACTACGCTTAACACTGAAGCTTTCTTT.

This clone showed up just once. V usage is TRBV28 and J usage is TRBJ1-2; 7 nucleotides line up with TRBD1. The CDR3 spans 14 residues. V was pared by 5 bases and J by 8 bases, with 11 bases of the junction left unmatched. Germline CDR1 MDHEN, CDR2 SYDVKM. CDR3 sequence reads: CASSPGTATSGYTF. The DNA for the CDR3 is TGTGCCAGCAGTCCAGGGACAGCCACCTCAGGCTACACCTTC.

The chain joins TRBV3-1 (or the pseudogene TRBV3-2) to TRBJ2-7, with 10 bases matching TRBD2. This CDR3 is built from 14 residues. CDR1 and CDR2 from the germline V gene are LGHDT and YNNKEL (reference sequence). V trimming: 1 base; J trimming: 6 bases; junction bases outside the gene matches: 3. The CDR3 DNA follows: TGTGCCAGCAGCCAAGCTAGCGGGGGTGGCGAGCAGTACTTC. Translation: CASSQASGGGEQYF.

The chain recombines TRBV25-1 with TRBJ1-5; D may be TRBD1 (5 bases). CDR3 length equals 14 residues. Germline-derived CDR1 and CDR2 are MGHDK and SYGVNS. V shed 2 bases and J shed 7 bases, with 12 bases lying between them. CDR3 sequence reads: CASSEGGSGQPQHF. The CDR3 DNA follows: TGTGCCAGCAGTGAAGGGGGAAGCGGGCAGCCCCAGCATTTT.

This clone has a single count. This chain links TRBV14 with TRBJ1-2, with 9 bases aligning to TRBD1. Germline V lookup: CDR1 SGHDN, CDR2 FVKESK. The CDR3 consists of 14 residues. V was pared by 2 bases and J by 6 bases, with 4 bases of the junction left unmatched. CDR3 bases: TGTGCCAGCAGCCAACCGGGACAGGGAAATGGCTACACCTTC. It specifies CASSQPGQGNGYTF. Supplemented by reference TRBV14 and TRBJ1-2, the full variable domain reads EAGVTQFPSHSVIEKGQTVTLRCDPISGHDNLYWYRRVMGKEIKFLLHFVKESKQDESGMPNNRFLAERTGGTYSTLKVQPAELEDSGVYFCASSQPGQGNGYTFGSGTRLTVV.

The V and J genes are TRBV6-4 and TRBJ2-3, with TRBD2 as a possible D gene (6 bases). Germline values: CDR1 MRHNA, CDR2 SNTAGT. Trimming removed 6 bases from V and 3 bases from J, with 16 bases in between. The CDR3 sequence is 15 residues long. The CDR3 reads CASSEVAGSTDTQYF. The DNA for the CDR3 is TGTGCCAGCAGCGAGGTCGCGGGGAGTACAGATACGCAGTATTTT.

The gene calls are TRBV18 and TRBJ2-2, with 10 bases matching TRBD1. CDR3 length equals 17 residues. Trimming took 5 bases from V and 4 from J; bases not matched to a gene: 10. The germline gives CDR1 KGHSH, CDR2 LQKENI. The CDR3 nucleotides read TGTGCCAGCTCAACTAATCCCGGGACAGGGGTCACCGGGGAGCTGTTTTTT. This gives the protein CASSTNPGTGVTGELFF.

This chain links TRBV4-2 with TRBJ2-3, with 8 bases lining up with TRBD2. The CDR3 loop spans 16 amino acids. The germline CDR1 and CDR2 sequences are LGHNA and YNFKEQ. V trimming: 3 bases; J trimming: 6 bases; junction bases outside the gene matches: 11. The CDR3: CASSHLDGGGRDTQYF. CDR3 DNA: TGTGCCAGCAGCCACCTTGATGGCGGGGGGAGGGATACGCAGTATTTT.

V is TRBV6-6 and J is TRBJ1-1; 7 bases match TRBD1. J gave up 3 bases and V 5 bases, and 6 bases lay outside the gene matches. Looked up from germline, CDR1 is MNHNY and CDR2 is SVGAGI (reference sequence). This CDR3 has 14 amino acids. The CDR3 sequence: CASSPQGEYTEAFF. The CDR3 DNA is TGTGCCAGCAGTCCTCAGGGGGAGTACACTGAAGCTTTCTTT.

The chain carries TRBV5-5 and TRBJ1-2; D is ambiguous. V shed 0 bases and J shed 6 bases, with 15 bases lying between them. This CDR3 spans 15 amino acids. CDR1 is SGHKS, CDR2 YYEKEE, per germline (reference sequence). The CDR3 nucleotides are TGTGCCAGCAGCTTGGCCTGGCGGGAGATGAATGGCTACACCTTC. Translating it yields CASSLAWREMNGYTF.

The chain links TRBV27 to TRBJ1-6, with D tentatively TRBD1 (6 bases). V lost 6 bases, J lost 9 bases, and 15 bases lay in between. This CDR3 has 14 residues. Germline-derived CDR1 and CDR2 are MNHEY and SMNVEV (reference sequence). The DNA of the CDR3 is TGTGCCAGCAGGCCAGACCTAGGGGGTTCACCCCTCCACTTT. As protein: CASRPDLGGSPLHF.

This clone was recorded a few times. The rearrangement uses TRBV9 and TRBJ1-2; the D gene is possibly TRBD1 (5 bases). CDR1 is SGDLS and CDR2 is YYNGEE in the germline V gene. The length of the CDR3 is 12 residues. Trimming stripped 1 base from V and 8 bases from J, with 9 bases between. The CDR3 DNA is TGTGCCAGCAGCGTAACAGGCGGAGGCTACACCTTC. As protein: CASSVTGGGYTF.

The sample holds a few counts of this clone. This rearrangement joins TRBV15 to TRBJ1-3; a possible D gene is TRBD1 (6 bases). This CDR3 spans 15 amino acids. Germline lookup yields CDR1 LNHNV and CDR2 YYDKDF (reference sequence). Between the trimmed V and J ends, which lost 2 bases and 1 base, there was a span of 9 bases. CDR3 sequence (DNA): TGTGCCACCAGCAGATACAGGGAATCTGGAAACACCATATATTTT. This translates into CATSRYRESGNTIYF.

This clone was counted once. The rearrangement links TRBV24-1 to TRBJ2-1, with a tentative D call TRBD2 (6 bases). The CDR3 loop spans 17 amino acids. V was clipped by 4 bases and J by 0 bases, with 15 bases between them. Germline loops: CDR1 KGHDR, CDR2 SFDVKD. The CDR3, as DNA: TGTGCCACCAGTGACTCCGCGGGGCTGAGCTCCTACAATGAGCAGTTCTTC. It translates to CATSDSAGLSSYNEQFF.

The chain carries TRBV24-1 and TRBJ2-5, with D possibly matching TRBD1 (8 bases). The CDR3 consists of 15 residues. The V and J ends lost 6 bases and 2 bases respectively, with 15 bases between them. The germline CDR1 and CDR2 sequences are KGHDR and SFDVKD. The chain's CDR3 is CATSQGAGVQETQYF. In DNA, the CDR3 is TGTGCCACCAGTCAGGGGGCGGGGGTGCAAGAGACCCAGTACTTC.

The chain recombines TRBV9 with TRBJ2-7; D is possibly TRBD2 (5 bases). CDR3 length equals 13 residues. V shed 1 base and J shed 6 bases, with 11 bases lying between them. Germline V gene sequence: CDR1 SGDLS, CDR2 YYNGEE. CDR3 DNA sequence: TGTGCCAGCAGCGTAACCCTCGGAGGCGAGCAGTACTTC. Translated: CASSVTLGGEQYF.

Here the CDR3 reads CASSRGQGAFGYTF. DNA of the CDR3: TGTGCCAGCAGCAGAGGACAGGGGGCTTTTGGCTACACCTTC. The gene calls are TRBV11-2 and TRBJ1-2; 11 bases line up with TRBD1. The V gene's germline CDR1 is SGHAT and CDR2 FQNNGV. V lost 5 bases to trimming and J lost 7 bases; unmatched junction nucleotides: 6. The CDR3 is made up of 14 amino acids.

V and J are TRBV9 and TRBJ1-1, with 7 bases identical to TRBD1. Germline lookup yields CDR1 SGDLS and CDR2 YYNGEE. The CDR3 has 18 amino acids. Unmatched junction bases numbered 15, after V lost 3 bases and J lost 1 base. CDR3 amino acids: CASSGGPGTDGKNTEAFF. The CDR3 DNA reads as TGTGCCAGCAGCGGCGGACCCGGGACAGATGGAAAGAACACTGAAGCTTTCTTT.

The table lists this clone with a count of one. The chain couples TRBV19 to TRBJ2-1, with 14 bases lining up with TRBD2. CDR1 and CDR2 from the germline V gene are LNHDA and SQIVND (reference sequence). The CDR3 consists of 18 residues. V trimming: 6 bases; J trimming: 4 bases; junction bases outside the gene matches: 11. This chain's CDR3 is CASSDRLAGGSVYNEQFF. CDR3 DNA: TGTGCCAGTAGCGACCGACTAGCGGGGGGGTCAGTATACAATGAGCAGTTCTTC.

The chain has TRBV25-1 and TRBJ1-6; 7 bases map to TRBD1. Looked up from germline, CDR1 is MGHDK and CDR2 is SYGVNS. V lost 8 bases, J lost 7 bases, and 5 bases stayed unmatched. The CDR3 runs to 13 residues. CDR3 nucleotides: TGTGCCAGCGCAGACAGGGCCAATTCACCCCTCCACTTT. It encodes CASADRANSPLHF.

This sequence joins TRBV6-1 and TRBJ1-6; D is ambiguous. V was shortened by 1 base and J by 10 bases, with 14 bases between the two germline ends. This CDR3 contains 15 residues. Germline assignment: CDR1 MNHNS and CDR2 SASEGT. CDR3 protein: CASSEGSRVGSPLHF. DNA for the CDR3: TGTGCCAGCAGTGAAGGATCGAGGGTTGGGTCACCCCTCCACTTT.

V usage is TRBV3-1 (or the pseudogene TRBV3-2) and J usage is TRBJ1-1, with 9 bases fitting TRBD1. The length of the CDR3 is 16 residues. V was pared by 1 base and J by 6 bases, with 9 bases of the junction left unmatched. Germline V lookup: CDR1 LGHDT, CDR2 YNNKEL (reference sequence). CDR3 bases: TGTGCCAGCAGCCAAGTTTTAACAGGGGGCCGCGCTGAAGCTTTCTTT. This translates into CASSQVLTGGRAEAFF.

The DNA of the CDR3 is TGTGCCAGCAGTGAAGTCGCCCGGAGGGGCTATGGCTACACCTTC. This encodes CASSEVARRGYGYTF. This chain links TRBV6-1 with TRBJ1-2; maybe TRBD1 (5 bases). CDR1 is MNHNS and CDR2 is SASEGT in the germline V gene. The CDR3 runs to 15 residues. Trimming took 1 base from V and 4 from J, leaving 13 bases between them.

This clone was recorded only once. The V gene is TRBV18, the J gene TRBJ1-1; perhaps TRBD1 as D (6 bases). Trimming removed 1 base from V and 0 bases from J, with 12 bases in between. Germline assignment: CDR1 KGHSH and CDR2 LQKENI. CDR3 length equals 16 residues. Here the CDR3 reads CASSPRGGSMNTEAFF. DNA for the CDR3: TGTGCCAGCTCACCACGAGGGGGATCCATGAACACTGAAGCTTTCTTT.

The chain's CDR3 is CASSQGLAGGFQETQYF. The CDR3 nucleotides are TGTGCCAGCAGCCAGGGACTAGCGGGGGGGTTCCAAGAGACCCAGTACTTC. The chain carries TRBV11-3 and TRBJ2-5, with 16 bases lining up with TRBD2. The germline CDR1 and CDR2 sequences are SGHNT and YENEEA. The CDR3 runs to 17 residues. V lost 5 bases and J lost 1; bases outside the gene matches: 4.

V usage is TRBV28 and J usage is TRBJ1-2, with 10 nucleotides matching TRBD1. The CDR3 has 15 residues. Germline CDR1 and CDR2: MDHEN and SYDVKM. J was trimmed by 4 bases and V by 6 bases; bases with no gene match: 8. The CDR3 reads CASSLDRGLTYGYTF. Written as DNA, the CDR3 is TGTGCCAGCAGCCTCGACAGGGGGCTCACCTATGGCTACACCTTC.

The chain joins TRBV30 to TRBJ1-1, with D uncertain. Trimming stripped 0 bases from V and 7 bases from J, with 6 bases between. The length of the CDR3 is 11 residues. Germline V gene sequence: CDR1 GTSNPN, CDR2 SVGIG (reference sequence). Written as DNA, the CDR3 is TGTGCCTGGAGTGTGGCAGATGAAGCTTTCTTT. It specifies CAWSVADEAFF.

The chain recombines TRBV5-1 with TRBJ1-6, with D possibly being TRBD1 (5 bases). The ends were cut back, 4 bases at V and 13 bases at J, with 15 bases in the middle. This CDR3 comprises 13 residues. Germline V gives CDR1 SGHRS, CDR2 YFSETQ. CDR3 amino acids: CASSPTEASPLHF. CDR3 DNA sequence: TGCGCCAGCAGCCCGACAGAGGCTTCTCCCCTCCACTTT.